A single sample gave rise to the 28 T cell receptor beta chains below, sequenced in a study of identical twins. TCRdb redid the calling of the 5' RACE reads with MiXCR, one entry per CDR3 protein. The sample has some 1,700,000 distinct CDR3 sequences; about 30% are singletons. Material for sequencing was cord blood. The receptors come from a newborn girl in good health.

To note about this clonotype: The DNA is omitted, as the CDR3 cannot be located on it reliably, and the CDR3 follows TCRdb's listing. This chain links TRBV19 with TRBJ1-2; the tabulated D call, TRBD1, remains unverified against the DNA. The CDR3 region is 16 residues in length, termini included. Germline CDR1 reads LNHDA; CDR2 reads SQIVND (reference sequence). CDR3: CASSMETGGFNYGCTF.

The chain is built from TRBV20-1 and TRBJ2-1; 14 nucleotides match TRBD2. V shed 6 bases, J shed 8 bases, and the junction held 9 bases outside the gene matches. CDR3 length: 15 amino acids. CDR1 DFQATT and CDR2 SNEGSKA come from the germline V gene (reference sequence). The CDR3 sequence is CSAPRLAGGYYEQFF. As DNA, the CDR3 is TGCAGTGCACCTCGACTAGCGGGGGGGTATTATGAGCAGTTCTTC.

This clonotype showed up just a few times. The V and J genes are TRBV12-3 or TRBV12-4 and TRBJ2-1; the D gene is possibly TRBD1 (6 bases). The V and J ends lost 5 bases and 6 bases respectively, with 11 bases between them. This CDR3 is built from 13 residues. The CDR3 DNA follows: TGTGCCAGCAGTCACGGACAGACCAATGAGCAGTTCTTC. Translated: CASSHGQTNEQFF.

This clonotype has only a few counts. V is TRBV5-1 and J is TRBJ2-7; a possible D gene is TRBD1 (6 bases). Germline loops: CDR1 SGHRS, CDR2 YFSETQ. This CDR3 comprises 13 residues. V gave up 4 bases and J gave up 4 bases, with 12 bases separating them. The CDR3 nucleotides read TGCGCCAGCAGCCGCAAACAGGGTTACGAGCAGTACTTC. Translation gives CASSRKQGYEQYF.

The chain combines TRBV4-1 with TRBJ1-6, with no clear D. This CDR3 is 13 amino acids long. Germline CDR1 and CDR2: MGHRA and YSYEKL. V shed 4 bases and J shed 4 bases, with 5 bases lying between them. The CDR3 is CASSRVYNSPLHF. CDR3 nucleotide sequence: TGCGCCAGCAGCCGAGTTTATAATTCACCCCTCCACTTT.

This rearrangement joins TRBV20-1 to TRBJ2-5, with TRBD2 matching 11 bases. The end of the DNA fits TRBJ2-1 better, so the J call may be wrong. The V gene's germline CDR1 is DFQATT and CDR2 SNEGSKA (reference sequence). CDR3 length equals 13 residues. This CDR3 reads CSLPGLAEETQFF. The CDR3 nucleotides are TGCAGCCTCCCGGGACTAGCGGAAGAGACCCAGTTCTTC.

This chain uses TRBV20-1 with TRBJ2-7; the D is unclear. V lost 5 bases and J lost 9, with 11 bases in between. This CDR3 comprises 10 residues. In germline, CDR1 is DFQATT, CDR2 SNEGSKA (reference sequence). Here the CDR3 reads CSAANLGQYF. The CDR3 coding sequence is TGCAGTGCTGCCAATCTAGGGCAGTACTTC.

This chain connects TRBV5-1 to TRBJ1-2, with D perhaps TRBD1 (5 bases). The CDR3 sequence is 17 residues long. Trimming removed 1 base at V and 0 bases at J, with 16 bases between. Germline V CDR1 and CDR2: SGHRS, YFSETQ. For the CDR3, the DNA is TGCGCCAGCAGCTTGTCGCAGGGCCCCTCCGCTAACTATGGCTACACCTTC. Protein product: CASSLSQGPSANYGYTF.

The chain employs TRBV5-1 and TRBJ2-7; no clear D. The CDR3 length is 15 residues. Germline CDR1 is SGHRS and CDR2 is YFSETQ. Trimming pared 2 bases from V and 0 bases from J, leaving 12 bases between. The CDR3 DNA reads TGCGCCAGCAGCTTTTTAGGTGACATCTCCTACGAGCAGTACTTC. It codes for CASSFLGDISYEQYF.

This clonotype has a handful of counts. This chain connects TRBV15 to TRBJ2-7; D might be TRBD2 (5 bases). The CDR3 covers 17 residues. From germline, CDR1 is LNHNV and CDR2 YYDKDF (reference sequence). Deletions cut 5 bases from V and 5 bases from J, with 25 bases between. DNA for the CDR3: TGTGCCACCAGCTCAATTCTTGGCGCTAGCCGATCCCACGAGCAGTACTTC. It codes for CATSSILGASRSHEQYF.

As to this clonotype: A much larger clone lies one base from this, so it may be a read error. The chain joins TRBV11-2 to TRBJ2-7, with 9 bases lining up with TRBD2. Losses at the gene ends were 2 bases for V and 4 bases for J; bases not matched to a gene: 6. Germline loops: CDR1 SGHAT, CDR2 FQNNGV. This CDR3 has 15 amino acids. The CDR3 DNA reads TGTGCCAGCAGCTTAATAGGACTAGCGTCGTACGAGCAGTACTTC. Translating it yields CASSLIGLASYEQYF.

The chain has TRBV7-9 and TRBJ2-7; unclear D gene. CDR3 length equals 13 residues. Germline CDR1 reads SEHNR; CDR2 reads FQNEAQ (reference sequence). V lost 3 bases, J lost 3 bases, and 9 bases lay in between. The CDR3 nucleotides read TGTGCCAGCAGCTTTATCGGCGACTACGAGCAGTACTTC. It yields the protein CASSFIGDYEQYF.

The rearrangement joins TRBV4-2 to TRBJ2-7; D is tentatively TRBD1 or TRBD2 (5 bases each). V was clipped by 4 bases and J by 0 bases, with 16 bases between them. CDR1 and CDR2 from the germline V gene are LGHNA and YNFKEQ. CDR3 length equals 16 residues. The CDR3 sequence is CASSPFLGTDSYEQYF. Here the CDR3 DNA reads TGTGCCAGCAGCCCCTTTTTAGGGACCGACTCCTACGAGCAGTACTTC.

The rearrangement links TRBV12-3 or TRBV12-4 to TRBJ1-1, with a tentative D call TRBD1 (5 bases). This CDR3 region has 16 residues. V lost 4 bases to trimming and J lost 3 bases, with 18 bases between them. Here the CDR3 reads CASSSHPTARDTEAFF. CDR3 bases: TGTGCCAGCAGTTCCCATCCGACAGCGAGGGACACTGAAGCTTTCTTT.

The rearrangement joins TRBV7-9 to TRBJ2-3; 13 bases are a match to TRBD2. The CDR3 contains 18 residues. Looked up from germline, CDR1 is SEHNR and CDR2 is FQNEAQ (reference sequence). J lost 1 base, V lost 4 bases, and 8 bases had no gene match. In DNA form, the CDR3 reads TGTGCCAGCAGCTCCACTAGCGGGAGGGCCCTCGGCACAGATACGCAGTATTTT. This encodes CASSSTSGRALGTDTQYF.

The DNA of the CDR3 is TGTGCCAGCAGTGAATTGCGGCGCACAGATACGCAGTATTTT. As protein: CASSELRRTDTQYF. The genes are TRBV2 and TRBJ2-3; D ambiguous. CDR1 and CDR2 from the germline V gene are SNHLY and FYNNEI. The ends were cut back, 2 bases at V and 1 base at J, with 7 bases in the middle. The length of the CDR3 is 14 residues.

This clonotype was seen ten or more times. The V call is TRBV5-1, the J call TRBJ1-2; a weak D match, TRBD1 (6 bases). Per germline, CDR1 SGHRS and CDR2 YFSETQ. There are 13 residues in the CDR3. V was cut by 3 bases and J by 6 bases, with 12 bases left in between. This CDR3 is CASSSTGLDGYTF. The CDR3 DNA is TGCGCCAGCAGCTCCACAGGGTTGGATGGCTACACCTTC.

This clonotype has only a few counts. CDR3 protein: CASSQDLARGVLKNIQYF. In nucleotides, the CDR3 is TGTGCCAGCAGCCAAGATCTTGCCCGCGGGGTCCTCAAAAACATTCAGTACTTC. This chain links TRBV4-2 with TRBJ2-4; TRBD2 might be the D (6 bases). The germline V gene has CDR1 LGHNA and CDR2 YNFKEQ. Trimming pared 0 bases from V and 3 bases from J, leaving 18 bases between. The CDR3 is 18 residues long.

The gene calls are TRBV20-1 and TRBJ1-6; D unresolved. The germline gives CDR1 DFQATT, CDR2 SNEGSKA (reference sequence). V dropped 0 bases and J dropped 4 bases, with 19 bases sitting between them. The CDR3 is 18 residues long. The CDR3 loop reads CSARDSPSLKGYNSPLHF. The CDR3 DNA reads as TGCAGTGCTAGAGATTCCCCGAGCCTCAAGGGTTATAATTCACCCCTCCACTTT.

The rearrangement joins TRBV6-5 to TRBJ1-4; a weak D match, TRBD1 (6 bases). Looked up from germline, CDR1 is MNHEY and CDR2 is SVGAGI. Trimming took 2 bases from V and 2 from J, leaving 12 bases between them. The length of the CDR3 is 16 residues. CDR3 in DNA: TGTGCCAGCAGTTACACGTCGAGGGGGACTAATGAAAAACTGTTTTTT. This encodes CASSYTSRGTNEKLFF.

The genes are TRBV29-1 and TRBJ1-2; 10 nucleotides match TRBD1. The CDR3 is 12 amino acids. In germline, CDR1 is SQVTM, CDR2 ANQGSEA. V trimming: 7 bases; J trimming: 4 bases; junction bases outside the gene matches: 3. CDR3 loop: CSGQGAGYGYTF. In nucleotides, the CDR3 is TGCAGCGGACAGGGGGCGGGCTATGGCTACACCTTC. The complete variable domain, with remaining parts taken from reference TRBV29-1 and TRBJ1-2, reads SAVISQKPSRDICQRGTSLTIQCQVDSQVTMMFWYRQQPGQSLTLIATANQGSEATYESGFVIDKFPISRPNLTFSTLTVSNMSPEDSSIYLCSGQGAGYGYTFGSGTRLTVV.

The chain uses TRBV27 and TRBJ1-2; D possibly corresponds to TRBD1 (5 bases). Germline-derived CDR1 and CDR2 are MNHEY and SMNVEV (reference sequence). V gave up 8 bases and J gave up 4 bases, with 14 bases separating them. This CDR3 is 13 amino acids long. The CDR3 loop reads CASGVRAGYGYTF. The CDR3 DNA is TGTGCCAGCGGAGTCAGGGCGGGCTATGGCTACACCTTC.

This clonotype was counted between two and nine times. This chain connects TRBV10-3 to TRBJ2-1; D uncertain. This CDR3 is 11 amino acids long. V lost 4 bases, J lost 6 bases, and 4 bases lay in between. Germline lookup yields CDR1 ENHRY and CDR2 SYGVKD. CDR3 sequence: CAISGRNEQFF. The CDR3 DNA follows: TGTGCCATCAGTGGGCGCAATGAGCAGTTCTTC.

This clonotype was observed a single time. V gene TRBV11-2 combines with J gene TRBJ1-3; unclear D gene. V lost 1 base and J lost 0, with 13 bases in between. The CDR3 spans 17 residues. From germline, CDR1 is SGHAT and CDR2 FQNNGV. This chain's CDR3 is CASSLGRQRYSGNTIYF. DNA for the CDR3: TGTGCCAGCAGCTTAGGGAGGCAGAGATACTCTGGAAACACCATATATTTT.

The chain recombines TRBV7-9 with TRBJ1-1; D may be TRBD1 (6 bases). V gave up 5 bases and J gave up 0 bases, with 13 bases separating them. The CDR3 spans 15 residues. Germline-derived CDR1 and CDR2 are SEHNR and FQNEAQ (reference sequence). CDR3: CASSTTGRMNTEAFF. DNA for the CDR3: TGTGCCAGCAGCACGACAGGTAGGATGAACACTGAAGCTTTCTTT.

The gene calls are TRBV27 and TRBJ2-1, with 8 bases matching TRBD1. From germline, CDR1 is MNHEY and CDR2 SMNVEV (reference sequence). The V gene end was trimmed by 7 bases and the J gene end by 5 bases; junction bases not matched to a gene: 7. CDR3 length: 14 amino acids. The CDR3 nucleotides are TGTGCCAGCACCCGGACAGGGACACACAATGAGCAGTTCTTC. Protein: CASTRTGTHNEQFF.

This clonotype was detected a few times. CDR3 region: CASSERLAALTDTQYF. CDR3 coding DNA: TGTGCCAGCAGTGAGAGACTAGCGGCTCTCACAGATACGCAGTATTTT. The rearrangement joins TRBV2 to TRBJ2-3; 9 nucleotides line up with TRBD2. Per germline, CDR1 SNHLY and CDR2 FYNNEI. The CDR3 extends over 16 amino acids. The J segment lost 2 bases and the V segment lost 3 bases, leaving 6 bases of the junction unmatched.

This clonotype was counted only a few times. The gene calls are TRBV2 and TRBJ2-1, with a tentative D call TRBD1 (5 bases). The V end lost 8 bases, the J end lost 8 bases, and 19 bases lay between the germline ends. The CDR3 extends over 14 amino acids. Looked up from germline, CDR1 is SNHLY and CDR2 is FYNNEI. The CDR3: CASCRGEFRDEQFF. CDR3 DNA: TGTGCCAGCTGTAGGGGCGAGTTTCGGGATGAGCAGTTCTTC.